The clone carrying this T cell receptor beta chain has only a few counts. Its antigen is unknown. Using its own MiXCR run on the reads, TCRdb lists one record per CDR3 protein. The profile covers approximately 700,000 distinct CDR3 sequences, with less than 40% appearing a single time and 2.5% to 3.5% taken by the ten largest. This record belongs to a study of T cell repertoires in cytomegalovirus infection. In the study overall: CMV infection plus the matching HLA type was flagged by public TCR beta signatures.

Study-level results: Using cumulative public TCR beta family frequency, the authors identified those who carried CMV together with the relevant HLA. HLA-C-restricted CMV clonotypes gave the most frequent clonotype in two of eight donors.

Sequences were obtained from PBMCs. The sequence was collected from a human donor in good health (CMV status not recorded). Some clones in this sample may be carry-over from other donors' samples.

CDR3 loop: CASSSPWDGDTEAFF. In DNA, the CDR3 is TGTGCCAGCAGCTCTCCATGGGACGGGGACACTGAAGCTTTCTTT. V is TRBV5-4 and J is TRBJ1-1; TRBD1 is a possible D gene (5 bases). Trimming stripped 3 bases from V and 3 bases from J, with 15 bases between. CDR3 size: 15 residues. CDR1 is SGHNT, CDR2 YYREEE, per germline (reference sequence).